Here is one TCR beta chain with its context. Its matching antigen is unknown. A much more abundant neighbour one base away suggests this may be a read error. The sample is drawn from a study of tumor-infiltrating lymphocytes in primary liver carcinoma. Study-level background: Surgeons treated the primary liver carcinoma of the patients by surgical resection. Notes on the study in general: Researchers found tumor-adjacent and tumor-blood pairs overlapped less than tumor region pairs.

TCR beta cDNA came from roughly 450 ng total RNA, primed with a constant-region primer. A slightly modified ARM-PCR protocol with three nested multiplex PCR rounds produced these TCR beta libraries. It was with TRBV1-TRBV30 forward primers and a C-beta reverse primer that the first two PCR rounds were run, at about 10 cycles each. TCRdb re-derived calls from the multiplex PCR reads in MiXCR, one entry per CDR3 protein. The profile shows about 310,000 distinct CDR3 sequences, more than 55% of them singletons. The authors took blood RNA from unsorted whole blood and also extracted germline DNA. The CDR3 spans 16 residues. Germline V gives CDR1 SGHAT, CDR2 FQNNGV. After removal of 1 base from V and 6 bases from J, the junction contained 7 bases not matched to a gene.

The chain couples TRBV11-2 to TRBJ2-7, with 12 bases identical to TRBD2. The source of this sequence is a young woman with primary liver carcinoma and hepatitis B virus infection. Sequencing was carried out using peripheral blood. CDR3 DNA: TGTGCCAGCAGCTTAGTTAACCCGGGACTAGCGGGCGAGCAGTACTTC. Translated, it gives CASSLVNPGLAGEQYF.